This T cell receptor beta chain was captured by sequencing in a study of T cell responses to AZD1222 COVID-19 vaccine. Using immunoSEQ multiplex PCR, the repertoire was profiled, and TCRdb retains in-frame clones only, with some absent. The sample has 140,000 to 150,000 clones, 88% seen once. V was pared by 1 base and J by 4 bases, with 8 bases between. The germline gives CDR1 SGHTA, CDR2 FQGNSA. This CDR3 spans 14 amino acids. The source is an adult who received the MenACWY meningococcal vaccine as a control. This sample comprised peripheral blood, obtained 28 days after the second dose of the MenACWY control vaccine. This chain uses TRBV7-2 with TRBJ1-5, with D perhaps matching TRBD1 (5 bases). The CDR3 DNA reads TGTGCCAGCAGCTTAGGGGGGAGGAATCAGCCCCAGCATTTT. This translates into CASSLGGRNQPQHF.